A single sample gave rise to the 10 T cell receptor beta chains below, sequenced in a study of shared clonotypes between healthy human individuals. Sequencing used immunoSEQ multiplex PCR; TCRdb keeps in-frame clones, though not all of them. The sample lists more than 400,000 clones, about 96% occurring once. Sequences were obtained from naive CD4+ T cells sorted from blood. The subset was: CD45RA+ positively selected. These receptor sequences come from a woman aged 30 to 39 in good health.

The chain joins TRBV18 to TRBJ1-1; maybe TRBD1 (6 bases). V was shortened by 6 bases and J by 0 bases, with 11 bases between the two germline ends. CDR1 is KGHSH and CDR2 is LQKENI in the germline V gene. The length of the CDR3 is 14 residues. This chain's CDR3 is CASSEGEMNTEAFF. CDR3 nucleotides: TGTGCCAGCTCCGAGGGGGAGATGAACACTGAAGCTTTCTTT.

The V call is TRBV29-1, the J call TRBJ2-1; D is possibly TRBD2 (5 bases). V lost 6 bases and J lost 0, with 21 bases in between. From germline, CDR1 is SQVTM and CDR2 ANQGSEA. CDR3 size: 17 residues. CDR3 DNA: TGCAGCGTCACCCGGGCGTATTCAGGAGGCTCCTACAATGAGCAGTTCTTC. This translates into CSVTRAYSGGSYNEQFF.

The chain couples TRBV10-1 to TRBJ2-3, with D unclear. The CDR3 is made up of 12 amino acids. V was cut by 2 bases and J by 3 bases, with 3 bases left in between. CDR1 is WNHNN, CDR2 SYGVQD, per germline (reference sequence). This CDR3 is CASSEETDTQYF. The CDR3 nucleotides are TGCGCCAGCAGTGAGGAGACAGATACGCAGTATTTT.

V is TRBV11-2 and J is TRBJ2-7; 8 nucleotides align to TRBD2. The germline CDR1 and CDR2 sequences are SGHAT and FQNNGV. V trimming: 3 bases; J trimming: 4 bases; junction bases outside the gene matches: 8. This CDR3 has 15 amino acids. This chain's CDR3 is CASSLQPSGLYEQYF. CDR3 DNA sequence: TGTGCCAGCAGCTTGCAGCCTAGCGGGCTTTACGAGCAGTACTTC.

V gene TRBV11-2 combines with J gene TRBJ2-7; maybe TRBD2 (6 bases). Trimming pared 2 bases from V and 3 bases from J, leaving 14 bases between. The germline CDR1 and CDR2 sequences are SGHAT and FQNNGV. The CDR3 has 15 residues. The CDR3 nucleotides read TGTGCCAGCAGCTTAACGGGGGAGCCCCACTACGAGCAGTACTTC. Its protein is CASSLTGEPHYEQYF. The full variable domain, its missing parts supplied by reference TRBV11-2 and TRBJ2-7, is EAGVAQSPRYKIIEKRQSVAFWCNPISGHATLYWYQQILGQGPKLLIQFQNNGVVDDSQLPKDRFSAERLKGVDSTLKIQPAKLEDSAVYLCASSLTGEPHYEQYFGPGTRLTVT.

V gene TRBV6-5 combines with J gene TRBJ1-1, with TRBD1 matching 7 bases. The V gene end was trimmed by 6 bases and the J gene end by 10 bases; junction bases not matched to a gene: 11. The CDR3 contains 13 residues. The germline V gene encodes CDR1 MNHEY and CDR2 SVGAGI. This CDR3 is CASRKTGQVRAFF. CDR3 sequence (DNA): TGTGCCAGCAGAAAGACCGGACAGGTTCGAGCTTTCTTT.

This chain uses TRBV5-1 with TRBJ1-4, with D possibly TRBD1 on 5 matching bases. CDR1 SGHRS and CDR2 YFSETQ come from the germline V gene. The CDR3 has 14 residues. V lost 3 bases, J lost 6 bases, and 12 bases lay in between. CDR3 region: CASSYGGNYEKLFF. The CDR3 DNA reads TGCGCCAGCAGCTATGGGGGGAACTATGAAAAACTGTTTTTT.

This clone was picked up one time. This chain links TRBV7-9 with TRBJ1-2; D is undetermined. The CDR3 runs to 14 residues. Trimming took 3 bases from V and 7 from J, leaving 15 bases between them. CDR1 SEHNR and CDR2 FQNEAQ come from the germline V gene (reference sequence). CDR3 coding DNA: TGTGCCAGCAGCTTGGAGGTTGCGGGGTCTGGCTACACCTTC. It translates to CASSLEVAGSGYTF.

The chain combines TRBV7-8 with TRBJ2-5; no definite D call. CDR3 size: 14 residues. Germline assignment: CDR1 SGHVS and CDR2 FQNEAQ. Trimming took off 1 base at V and 4 bases at J, with 10 bases between the two ends. CDR3 coding DNA: TGTGCCAGCAGCTTAGAATTGTGGGGAGAGACCCAGTACTTC. As protein: CASSLELWGETQYF.

This chain joins TRBV11-2 and TRBJ1-4; D unresolved. The germline gives CDR1 SGHAT, CDR2 FQNNGV. The CDR3 consists of 15 residues. V lost 1 base and J 5 bases, leaving 11 bases between the germline ends. The CDR3 nucleotides are TGTGCCAGCAGCTTAGGACGTCCTCCCAATGAAAAACTGTTTTTT. Translating gives CASSLGRPPNEKLFF. Full variable domain (missing parts from reference TRBV11-2 and TRBJ1-4): EAGVAQSPRYKIIEKRQSVAFWCNPISGHATLYWYQQILGQGPKLLIQFQNNGVVDDSQLPKDRFSAERLKGVDSTLKIQPAKLEDSAVYLCASSLGRPPNEKLFFGSGTQLSVL.